Here is one TCR beta chain with its context. Antigen specificity is unknown. 13 Jbeta primers and 60 Vbeta primers were used for the PCR. In the original analysis: Later work found tens of millions of unique TCR beta chains, with roughly 11 million shared. Method: immunoSEQ multiplex PCR; TCRdb's copy keeps in-frame clones and lacks some. V, J and clone size reflect that table, while D and trimming were determined from the DNA. Across 100,000 to 150,000 clones, the top ten clones capture around 2.7% of the sample. This record belongs to a study of cytomegalovirus exposure and HLA in healthy donors. At the level of the study: In terms of ancestry, the Caucasian-associated cluster contained about 81% of the approximately 430 genotyped donors.

The V gene's germline CDR1 is MNHEY and CDR2 SVGAGI. The CDR3 consists of 14 residues. Trimming took off 3 bases at V and 2 bases at J, with 10 bases between the two ends. Study-wide findings and caveats: For most subjects, TCR beta sequences were reported to predict HLA-A and HLA-B alleles with accuracy. Most of the TCR beta V segments (in an earlier analysis) were productive either about 87% or about 30% of the time.

The TCR comes from a man under 40 in good health and CMV-seronegative. The chain carries TRBV6-5 and TRBJ1-2, with unresolved D. The sequencing input was PBMCs. The CDR3 spells CASSYREGNYGYTF. The CDR3 DNA sequence: TGTGCCAGCAGTTATCGTGAGGGAAACTATGGCTACACCTTC.